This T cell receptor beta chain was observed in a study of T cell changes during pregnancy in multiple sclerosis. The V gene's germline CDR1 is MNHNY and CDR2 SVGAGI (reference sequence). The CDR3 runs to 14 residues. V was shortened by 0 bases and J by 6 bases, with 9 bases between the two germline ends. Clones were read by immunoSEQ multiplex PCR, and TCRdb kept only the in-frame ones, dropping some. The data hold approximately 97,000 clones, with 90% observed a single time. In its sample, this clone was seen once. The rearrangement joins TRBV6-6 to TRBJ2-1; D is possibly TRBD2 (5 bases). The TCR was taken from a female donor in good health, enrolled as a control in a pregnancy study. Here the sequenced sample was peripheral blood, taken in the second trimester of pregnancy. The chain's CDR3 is CASSYSNEGNEQFF. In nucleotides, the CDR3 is TGTGCCAGCAGTTACTCTAATGAGGGCAATGAGCAGTTCTTC.